These T cell receptor beta chains were read from a single sample in a study of T cells in Graves' hyperthyroidism and ophthalmopathy. TCRdb itself ran the multiplex PCR reads through MiXCR, one entry per CDR3 protein. The profile shows around 300,000 distinct CDR3 sequences, roughly an eighth of them singletons. Source material: blood. The receptor source for this set is a woman between 40 and 55 years old with Graves' hyperthyroidism. Each CDR3 is given with its conserved first and last residue. The order of the fields is D gene, clone size, V gene, J gene, CDR3 DNA, CDR3 protein. The D gene is left open where the match is weak. Some rows have no size entry. The others give once, few or many, or a class for an expanded clone.

>.|many|TRBV27|TRBJ1-1
TGTGCCAGCAGTTTAAAGGACAGACCAGTCACTGAAGCTTTCTTT
CASSLKDRPVTEAFF
>TRBD1|.|TRBV25-1|TRBJ2-1
TGTGCCAGCAGTGTGACAGGGCCCTACAATGAGCAGTTCTTC
CASSVTGPYNEQFF
>.|once|TRBV2|TRBJ1-1
TGTGCCAGCAGGGGGGGACTGGAGAGCACTGAAGCTTTCTTT
CASRGGLESTEAFF
>TRBD2|many|TRBV2|TRBJ2-7
TGTGCCAGCAGTGAAAGAAGGACTAGCGGGAGGTCCAGTTTTGGGGAGCAGTACTTC
CASSERRTSGRSSFGEQYF
>.|.|TRBV12-3/TRBV12-4|TRBJ2-5
TGTGCCAGCAGTTTTGGGCAAAAGACCCAGTACTTC
CASSFGQKTQYF
>TRBD1|many|TRBV30|TRBJ2-1
TGTGCATGGACAGGGCCCAAGTACAATGAGCAGTTCTTC
CAWTGPKYNEQFF
>.|many|TRBV16|TRBJ2-7
TGTGCCAGCAGCCAATCTTTTGTGGGGGTAGTCGAGCAGTACTTC
CASSQSFVGVVEQYF
>TRBD1|few|TRBV14|TRBJ2-3
TGTGCCAGCAGCCAAGATCAAGAGACAGGGGCGCAGTATTTT
CASSQDQETGAQYF
>.|many|TRBV10-3|TRBJ1-5
TGTGCCATCAGTGCCGGTGGGGAGAGTCCCCAGCATTTT
CAISAGGESPQHF
>.|many|TRBV28|TRBJ1-5
TGTGCCAGCACTTCCTCTGGGGGTTATCAGCCCCAGCATTTT
CASTSSGGYQPQHF
>.|few|TRBV20-1|TRBJ2-1
TGCAGTGCGGTAGACCTCCCATACAATGAGCAGTTCTTC
CSAVDLPYNEQFF
>.|many|TRBV7-2|TRBJ2-3
TGTGCCAGCAGCTTTGCTGGGGATACGCAGTATTTT
CASSFAGDTQYF
>TRBD2|.|TRBV19|TRBJ2-1
TGTGCCAGTAGTAATGTAGCGGGAGTTCTCAATGAGCAGTTCTTC
CASSNVAGVLNEQFF
>.|few|TRBV5-4|TRBJ2-7
TGTGCCAGCAGCACCGCCGGGACCACCCCTCACGAGCAGTACTTC
CASSTAGTTPHEQYF
>.|few|TRBV6-4|TRBJ2-1
TGTGCCAGCAGTGCCGGACTCTCGAGCTCCTACAATGAGCAGTTCTTC
CASSAGLSSSYNEQFF
>TRBD1|.|TRBV28|TRBJ1-5
TGTGCCAGCAGGAACCGGGACAGGGGCAATCAGCCCCAGCATTTT
CASRNRDRGNQPQHF
>.|many|TRBV27|TRBJ1-1
TGTGCCAGCAGTTCCCTGACAGGAGGGGACACTGAAGCTTTCTTT
CASSSLTGGDTEAFF
>.|many|TRBV6-1|TRBJ1-1
TGTGCCAGCAGTGAAATGATCAGGGAGTACACTGAAGCTTTCTTT
CASSEMIREYTEAFF
>.|few|TRBV6-1|TRBJ2-7
TGTGCCAGCAGTGGGTCTGCGGTCCGCTCCTACGAGCAGTACTTC
CASSGSAVRSYEQYF
>.|many|TRBV20-1|TRBJ2-5
TGCAGTGCTAGTATCGGGAGTGTTAAAGAGACCCAGTACTTC
CSASIGSVKETQYF
>TRBD1|few|TRBV27|TRBJ2-1
TGTGCCAGCTCCCCCCGGACCGGGACAGGGGGCAATGAGCAGTTCTTC
CASSPRTGTGGNEQFF
>.|.|TRBV28|TRBJ1-4
TGTGCCAGCAGTTTGGTACAGAGAAATGAAAAACTGTTTTTT
CASSLVQRNEKLFF
>TRBD2|.|TRBV29-1|TRBJ2-1
TGCAGCGTGTCCGGGACTACCTCCTCCTACAATGAGCAGTTCTTC
CSVSGTTSSYNEQFF
>.|few|TRBV29-1|TRBJ1-2
TGCAGCGTTGAGGGACCGGGGCCCGGCTACACCTTC
CSVEGPGPGYTF
>TRBD1|.|TRBV7-9|TRBJ1-5
TGTGCCAGCAGCCCCACAGGGGGCCCCGAGCCCCAGCATTTT
CASSPTGGPEPQHF
>.|many|TRBV11-2|TRBJ2-1
TGTGCCAGCAGCCCTGGACTTAGTTTGGTCTACAATGAGCAGTTCTTC
CASSPGLSLVYNEQFF
>TRBD2|many|TRBV7-8|TRBJ2-5
TGTGCCAGCAGGCATACGGGACTAGCGGGAGGAGGACAAGAGACCCAGTACTTC
CASRHTGLAGGGQETQYF
>TRBD2|.|TRBV19|TRBJ2-1
TGTGCCAGTAATCCAAGCGGGAGAACGTCCTACAATGAGCAGTTCTTC
CASNPSGRTSYNEQFF
>.|few|TRBV9|TRBJ2-5
TGTGCCAGCAGCGTAGGGGGGGCCCTGGAGACCCAGTACTTC
CASSVGGALETQYF
>TRBD2|once|TRBV10-3|TRBJ2-7
TGTGCCATCAGTGCCCCGGGACTAGCGAAGGGGTACGAGCAGTACTTC
CAISAPGLAKGYEQYF
>.|many|TRBV11-1|TRBJ1-1
TGTGCCAGCAGCCTATCAGGGAATCCGAACACTGAAGCTTTCTTT
CASSLSGNPNTEAFF
>TRBD2|few|TRBV19|TRBJ2-7
TGTGCCAGTAGTCGGACTAGCGGTGCCTACGAGCAGTACTTC
CASSRTSGAYEQYF
>.|many|TRBV27|TRBJ2-3
TGTGCCAGCAGTACCCCGACGACAGATACGCAGTATTTT
CASSTPTTDTQYF
>TRBD1|.|TRBV6-1|TRBJ1-2
TGTGCCAGCGCCGGGGACAGGGGAAGCTACACCTTC
CASAGDRGSYTF
>.|many|TRBV6-1|TRBJ1-1
TGTGCCAGCAGTGCCGGGACAACAAACACTGAAGCTTTCTTT
CASSAGTTNTEAFF
>TRBD1|many|TRBV12-3/TRBV12-4|TRBJ1-2
TGTGCCAGCAGTGTATTGAAATCCGGGACAGGGGGTGGCTACACCTTC
CASSVLKSGTGGGYTF
>TRBD2|many|TRBV11-1|TRBJ2-1
TGTGCCAGCAGCTATACTAGCGGGAGAGTTGAGCAGTTCTTC
CASSYTSGRVEQFF